This T cell receptor (beta chain) appears in the sequencing data of a study of cytomegalovirus exposure and HLA in healthy donors. 13 Jbeta primers and 60 Vbeta primers were used for the PCR. Data came from immunoSEQ multiplex PCR; TCRdb stores just in-frame clones and leaves some out. In the table there are 50,000 to 70,000 clones, around 62% of which are singletons. Study results and limitations: In a later analysis, across HLA loci, associated TCR counts were highest for DRB1, lowest for HLA-C.

Details on this clone: Its antigen is undetermined. One end of the junction varies from germline; a read error may be responsible. The same CDR3 also results from other DNA sequences found in this sample.

The CDR3 runs to 17 residues. Looked up from germline, CDR1 is SGHNT and CDR2 is YYREEE (reference sequence). Input material: PBMCs. This chain connects TRBV5-4 to TRBJ2-5; 7 nucleotides line up with TRBD1. This TCR came from a man younger than 45 in good health and CMV-seronegative. In nucleotides, the CDR3 is TGTGCTAGCAGCTCGAGATCAACAGGGGCCCACCAAGAGACCCAGTACTTC. Encoded protein: CASSSRSTGAHQETQYF.